This TCR beta chain was observed in a study of T cell responses to AZD1222 COVID-19 vaccine. This clone is medium-sized by share. Its antigen is still unknown. Other DNA sequences of this sample code for an identical CDR3. Analysis merged second doses at about 4 or about 12 weeks. The germline V gene has CDR1 MDHEN and CDR2 SYDVKM. Between the trimmed V and J ends, which lost 5 bases and 0 bases, there was a span of 5 bases. CDR3 size: 13 residues. Findings and limits, study-wide: When two AZD1222 doses had been given, Spike-specific TCR breadth and depth rose. Clonal diversity was possibly underestimated, and white British individuals and females predominated among donors.

Some clones are missing from TCRdb's copy, which holds only in-frame ones; the method was immunoSEQ multiplex PCR. The sample holds 120,000 to 150,000 clones; approximately 90% are singletons and the top ten take roughly 1.7%. Material: peripheral blood, obtained 28 days after the second AZD1222 dose. V usage is TRBV28 and J usage is TRBJ1-5; D uncertain. The sequence was obtained from an adult who received the AZD1222 COVID-19 vaccine. The CDR3 DNA reads as TGTGCCAGCAGTGGTAATAGCAATCAGCCCCAGCATTTT. This translates into CASSGNSNQPQHF. The variable domain in full, with the rest retrieved from reference TRBV28 and TRBJ1-5, is DVKVTQSSRYLVKRTGEKVFLECVQDMDHENMFWYRQDPGLGLRLIYFSYDVKMKEKGDIPEGYSVSREKKERFSLILESASTNQTSMYLCASSGNSNQPQHFGDGTRLSIL.